The clone carrying this T cell receptor (beta chain) was counted only a few times. TCR beta libraries were built with iRepertoire HTBI primers and Arm-PCR of CDR3 regions. The authors' processing: The samples included approximately 60 TRBV and more than 12 TRBJ segments. TCRdb re-called the multiplex PCR reads with MiXCR, one entry per CDR3 protein. These V and J calls rely on TCRdb rather than the paper's analysis. The data contain over 650,000 distinct CDR3 sequences, approximately 31% of them singletons. Indicated time point: persistent/refractory GD, antithyroid drugs over 5 years with positive TRAb. RNA isolated from PBMCs was used to make the TCR library. Patients were enrolled at an endocrinology department in Xi'an, China. Germline V gives CDR1 MNHNS, CDR2 SASEGT. V lost 6 bases to trimming and J lost 5 bases; unmatched junction nucleotides: 7. The CDR3 totals 15 residues. The entry originates in a study of regulatory T cells in long-lasting Graves disease. Overall study context: Disease was considered persistent Graves' disease after over 5 years of antithyroid drugs (with positive TSH receptor antibodies).

Sequences were derived from peripheral blood mononuclear cells (PBMCs), sampled when the disease was refractory, from a patient treated with antithyroid drugs. V usage is TRBV6-1 and J usage is TRBJ2-5; 12 nucleotides align to TRBD1. The clonotype was recovered from a female donor with Graves disease. The CDR3 nucleotides are TGTGCCAGCAGGACCGGGACAGGGGGCTGGGAGACCCAGTACTTC. Translated: CASRTGTGGWETQYF.